Each of the 19 T cell receptor beta chains below was sequenced from the same sample in a study of T cell repertoires in cytomegalovirus infection. These receptors have no identified antigens. MiXCR, run by TCRdb on the reads, gives a single entry per CDR3 protein. This table has under 95,000 distinct CDR3 sequences, 40% to 50% appearing once. The sequences come from CD8+ T cells from cultured PBMCs, collected from culture after CMV antigen stimulation. The receptors shown here come from a human donor in good health (CMV status not recorded). Some clones in this sample may be carry-over from other donors' samples.

The chain couples TRBV12-3 or TRBV12-4 to TRBJ2-3; D tentatively fits TRBD1 or TRBD2 (6 bases each). This CDR3 comprises 14 residues. The V end was cut by 7 bases, the J end by 6 bases, with 17 bases between. CDR3 DNA: TGTGCCAGCACCTTGCGTGGAGGGGGTGATACGCAGTATTTT. Its protein product is CASTLRGGGDTQYF.

This clonotype has only a few counts. V gene TRBV7-3 combines with J gene TRBJ2-1, with D perhaps TRBD1 (5 bases). The CDR3 sequence is 13 residues long. Germline CDR1 SGHTA, CDR2 FQGTGA. Trimming removed 4 bases from V and 6 bases from J, with 10 bases in between. In nucleotides, the CDR3 is TGTGCCAGCAGCTCGACAGTGATCAATGAGCAGTTCTTC. Its protein product is CASSSTVINEQFF. Full variable domain (outside the CDR3, taken from reference TRBV7-3 and TRBJ2-1): GAGVSQTPSNKVTEKGKYVELRCDPISGHTALYWYRQSLGQGPEFLIYFQGTGAADDSGLPNDRFFAVRPEGSVSTLKIQRTERGDSAVYLCASSSTVINEQFFGPGTRLTVL.

Regarding this clonotype: No conserved phenylalanine or tryptophan is present at the end of the CDR3, so a read error is the likely explanation. The DNA is left out, because the CDR3 cannot be placed on it with certainty; the CDR3 is given as TCRdb lists it. This rearrangement joins TRBV7-8 to TRBJ2-7; the D call in the table, TRBD1, was not verified against the DNA. The CDR3 comprises 13 residues, both ends counted. The V gene's germline CDR1 is SGHVS and CDR2 FQNEAQ. The CDR3 region is CASSWDTPGDEQY.

This clonotype occurred a few times. As DNA, the CDR3 is TGTGCCATCAGTGGGCAGGGTTTATCGCAGCCCCAGCATTTT. Translating gives CAISGQGLSQPQHF. V and J are TRBV10-3 and TRBJ1-5, with a weak D call TRBD1 (5 bases). V gave up 4 bases and J gave up 7 bases, with 14 bases separating them. This CDR3 has 14 amino acids. Germline loops: CDR1 ENHRY, CDR2 SYGVKD.

The chain is built from TRBV12-5 and TRBJ2-1; D perhaps matches TRBD2 (6 bases). The ends were cut back, 7 bases at V and 8 bases at J, with 15 bases in the middle. This CDR3 contains 13 residues. Germline V gene sequence: CDR1 LGHNT, CDR2 FRNRAP. The CDR3 coding sequence is TGTGCTAGTGTAACCGGGGGATTGCATGAGCAGTTCTTC. Encoded protein: CASVTGGLHEQFF.

This clonotype has just one count. The chain joins TRBV9 to TRBJ2-1; D gene ambiguous. Germline V CDR1 and CDR2: SGDLS, YYNGEE. Deletions cut 0 bases from V and 9 bases from J, with 10 bases between. This CDR3 comprises 13 residues. CDR3 sequence (DNA): TGTGCCAGCAGCGTAGCAAACTCGATTGAGCAGTTCTTC. Its protein is CASSVANSIEQFF.

This clonotype showed up just a few times. The V call is TRBV6-6, the J call TRBJ1-1; D unresolved. Germline V gives CDR1 MNHNY, CDR2 SVGAGI (reference sequence). The length of the CDR3 is 12 residues. The V end was cut by 5 bases, the J end by 4 bases, with 8 bases between. The CDR3 loop is CASSPAPTEAFF. CDR3 nucleotides: TGTGCCAGCAGTCCTGCCCCCACTGAAGCTTTCTTT.

The rearrangement joins TRBV12-3 or TRBV12-4 to TRBJ2-3; the D call may be TRBD1 or TRBD2 (6 bases each). This CDR3 contains 19 residues. V lost 4 bases to trimming and J lost 3 bases, with 26 bases between them. The CDR3 spells CASSSQGTGAIGPTDTQYF. The DNA of the CDR3 is TGTGCCAGCAGTTCCCAGGGGACGGGAGCAATCGGTCCAACAGATACGCAGTATTTT.

The table lists this clonotype with a few counts. The chain uses TRBV7-9 and TRBJ1-1; no clear D gene. The CDR3 length is 12 residues. Germline-derived CDR1 and CDR2 are SEHNR and FQNEAQ (reference sequence). V lost 5 bases and J 11 bases, leaving 15 bases between the germline ends. The CDR3 DNA reads TGTGCCAGCAGCCTCGAAGGGATCTCCGCTTTCTTT. It specifies CASSLEGISAFF.

This chain uses TRBV28 with TRBJ1-2; D possibly corresponds to TRBD1 (5 bases). Germline V gene data show CDR1 as MDHEN and CDR2 as SYDVKM. The CDR3 spans 13 residues. Trimming pared 3 bases from V and 1 base from J, leaving 6 bases between. CDR3: CASSLGGNYGYTF. As DNA, the CDR3 is TGTGCCAGCAGTTTGGGGGGTAACTATGGCTACACCTTC.

The rearrangement uses TRBV12-3 or TRBV12-4 and TRBJ2-1; no clear D gene. Trimming cost V 2 bases and J 10 bases, with 6 bases left between them. This CDR3 region has 11 residues. The chain's CDR3 is CASSLSTEQFF. DNA for the CDR3: TGTGCCAGCAGTTTATCTACAGAGCAGTTCTTC.

The table lists this clonotype with a few counts. The rearrangement links TRBV27 to TRBJ2-1, with 13 bases aligning to TRBD2. V lost 6 bases to trimming and J lost 4 bases; unmatched junction nucleotides: 12. The germline V gene has CDR1 MNHEY and CDR2 SMNVEV (reference sequence). This CDR3 spans 18 amino acids. The CDR3, as DNA: TGTGCCAGCAGCTTACTAGCGGGAGGGCCCATCTCATACAATGAGCAGTTCTTC. Residues: CASSLLAGGPISYNEQFF.

This chain joins TRBV2 and TRBJ2-7; D is perhaps TRBD1 (5 bases). Germline V CDR1 and CDR2: SNHLY, FYNNEI. The CDR3 covers 14 residues. V lost 9 bases and J 0 bases, leaving 15 bases between the germline ends. The CDR3: CASCEVQGSYEQYF. The CDR3 nucleotides are TGTGCCAGTTGCGAGGTCCAGGGCTCCTACGAGCAGTACTTC.

This clonotype was seen only once. J is TRBJ2-2 and V is TRBV6-1; possibly TRBD1 or TRBD2 for D (6 bases each). The CDR3 has 16 amino acids. Germline CDR1 MNHNS, CDR2 SASEGT. The V end was cut by 5 bases, the J end by 1 base, with 14 bases between. The CDR3 DNA reads as TGTGCCAGCAGTCTTCGTGAGGGGGGGAACACCGGGGAGCTGTTTTTT. This gives the protein CASSLREGGNTGELFF.

V gene TRBV2 combines with J gene TRBJ2-2; the D gene is possibly TRBD1 (6 bases). V was trimmed by 7 bases and J by 0 bases, leaving 9 bases between them. The CDR3 loop spans 14 amino acids. CDR1 is SNHLY and CDR2 is FYNNEI in the germline V gene. The CDR3 is CASIRTANTGELFF. CDR3 bases: TGTGCCAGCATCAGGACAGCGAACACCGGGGAGCTGTTTTTT. Looking up the rest from reference TRBV2 and TRBJ2-2 gives the full variable domain: EPEVTQTPSHQVTQMGQEVILRCVPISNHLYFYWYRQILGQKVEFLVSFYNNEISEKSEIFDDQFSVERPDGSNFTLKIRSTKLEDSAMYFCASIRTANTGELFFGEGSRLTVL.

The table lists this clonotype with a few counts. The CDR3 is CASSVTSGRRNEQFF. As DNA, the CDR3 is TGTGCCAGCAGTGTGACTAGCGGGAGAAGGAATGAGCAGTTCTTC. V gene TRBV27 combines with J gene TRBJ2-1; 12 nucleotides align to TRBD2. V dropped 5 bases and J dropped 7; count of bases not matched to a gene: 6. In germline, CDR1 is MNHEY, CDR2 SMNVEV (reference sequence). The CDR3 is 15 amino acids.

In this sample, this clonotype turned up once. The chain carries TRBV27 and TRBJ2-7, with D perhaps TRBD2 (5 bases). V lost 7 bases and J lost 1, with 17 bases in between. Looked up from germline, CDR1 is MNHEY and CDR2 is SMNVEV (reference sequence). This CDR3 comprises 15 residues. CDR3 bases: TGTGCCAGCACTAACACTGCGGGTAGGTCCTACGAGCAGTACTTC. Amino acid sequence: CASTNTAGRSYEQYF.

The chain employs TRBV12-3 or TRBV12-4 and TRBJ2-5; D is unclear. The CDR3 totals 13 residues. V was shortened by 2 bases and J by 7 bases, with 11 bases between the two germline ends. The CDR3: CASSLKPLGTQYF. The CDR3 coding sequence is TGTGCCAGCAGTTTAAAGCCCTTGGGGACCCAGTACTTC.

The chain combines TRBV27 with TRBJ1-5; D gene uncertain. Germline CDR1 and CDR2: MNHEY and SMNVEV (reference sequence). Between the trimmed V and J ends, which lost 5 bases and 0 bases, there was a span of 5 bases. The CDR3 runs 13 residues. CDR3 in amino acids: CASSDYSNQPQHF. CDR3 nucleotide sequence: TGTGCCAGCAGTGACTATAGCAATCAGCCCCAGCATTTT.